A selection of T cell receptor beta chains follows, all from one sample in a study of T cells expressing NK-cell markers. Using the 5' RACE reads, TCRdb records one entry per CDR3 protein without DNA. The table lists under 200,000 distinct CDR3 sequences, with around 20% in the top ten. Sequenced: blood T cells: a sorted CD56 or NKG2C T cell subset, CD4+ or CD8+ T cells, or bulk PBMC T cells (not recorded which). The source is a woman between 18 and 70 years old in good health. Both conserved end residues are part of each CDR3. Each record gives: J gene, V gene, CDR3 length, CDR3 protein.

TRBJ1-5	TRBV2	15	CASSESTGGWQPQHF
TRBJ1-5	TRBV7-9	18	CASSTAGTAFYSNQPQHF
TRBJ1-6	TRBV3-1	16	CASRFWQGGVDSPLHF
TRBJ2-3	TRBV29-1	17	CSVSPPWLAAAGDTQYF
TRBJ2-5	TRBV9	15	CASSVVRVGGETQYF
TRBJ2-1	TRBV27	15	CASSLSRQGRNEQFF
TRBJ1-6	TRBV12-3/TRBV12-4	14	CASSPQDVASPLHF
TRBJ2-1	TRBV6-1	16	CASSESYRGAYNEQFF
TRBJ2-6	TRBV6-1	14	CASSPTGGANVLTF
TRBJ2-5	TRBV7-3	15	CASSPVAGGEKTQYF
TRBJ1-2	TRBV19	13	CASKVYGSNGYTF
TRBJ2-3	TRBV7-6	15	CASSRRGGTKDTQYF
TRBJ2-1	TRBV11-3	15	CASSLGQRPYNEQFF
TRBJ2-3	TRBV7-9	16	CASSFQTSGFTDTQYF
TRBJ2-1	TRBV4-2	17	CASSQASSGTGYNEQFF
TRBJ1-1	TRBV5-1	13	CASSLNRDTEAFF
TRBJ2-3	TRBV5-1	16	CASSTRRDSGADTQYF
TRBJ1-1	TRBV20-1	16	CSADPPLPGMNTEAFF
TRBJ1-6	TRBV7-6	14	CASSSRRAKSPLHF
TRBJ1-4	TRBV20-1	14	CSAPDRRGNEKLFF
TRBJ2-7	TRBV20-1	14	CSARVNGRTDEQYF
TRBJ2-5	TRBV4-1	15	CASSQDQLGVGTQYF
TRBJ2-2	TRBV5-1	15	CASTLTQGNTGELFF
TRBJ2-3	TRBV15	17	CATSRDIGSGGTDTQYF
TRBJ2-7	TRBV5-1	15	CASSFSAGPSYEQYF
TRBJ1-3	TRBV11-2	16	CASSFPARASGNTIYF
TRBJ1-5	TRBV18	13	CASSMNPTQPQHF
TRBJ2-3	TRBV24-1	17	CATSGGPLTGYKDTQYF
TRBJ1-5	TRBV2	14	CASSGQTSGQPQHF
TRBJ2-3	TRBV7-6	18	CASSSLPTSGGAPDTQYF
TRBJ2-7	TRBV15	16	CATSRILAGGLYEQYF
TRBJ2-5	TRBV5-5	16	CASSYASGSPGETQYF
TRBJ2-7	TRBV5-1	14	CASSSNPGLEEQYF
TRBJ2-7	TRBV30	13	CAWKMGTVYEQYF
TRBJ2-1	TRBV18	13	CASSLLAGNEQFF
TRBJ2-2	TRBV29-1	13	CSVRRDFTGELFF
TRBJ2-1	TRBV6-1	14	CASSELAGSNEQFF